Listed below are T cell receptor beta chains from one sample, sequenced in a study of cytomegalovirus exposure and HLA in healthy donors. The assay was immunoSEQ multiplex PCR, and TCRdb's table has in-frame clones only and misses some. The data contain roughly 100,000 clones, about 95% of them singletons. Sequencing was done on a sample of PBMCs. These receptors all come from a young woman in good health and CMV-seronegative. Both conserved end residues are part of each CDR3. D genes are given only for firm matches. Clone size, where shown, is once, few, many, or a class for clones that have expanded.

TRBV6-5	NA	TRBJ1-2	once	CASSYSSQGSNYGYTF	TGTGCCAGCAGTTACTCTAGTCAGGGTTCGAACTATGGCTACACCTTC
TRBV6-6	NA	TRBJ2-4	once	CASSSGQLYTNIQYF	TGTGCCAGCAGCTCCGGACAGTTATACACAAACATTCAGTACTTC
TRBV9	NA	TRBJ2-5	NA	CASSVGQQETQYF	TGTGCCAGCAGCGTAGGTCAGCAAGAGACCCAGTACTTC
TRBV11-2	NA	TRBJ2-3	once	CASTLSGTDTQYF	TGTGCCAGCACCCTTAGCGGTACAGATACGCAGTATTTT
TRBV6-6	TRBD1	TRBJ1-5	NA	CASSYSWTGEQPQHF	TGTGCCAGCAGTTACTCGTGGACAGGGGAGCAGCCCCAGCATTTT
TRBV10-3	TRBD1	TRBJ2-7	NA	CAISEPTGASSYEQYF	TGTGCCATCAGTGAACCGACAGGGGCCAGCTCCTACGAGCAGTACTTC
TRBV27	NA	TRBJ1-2	NA	CASSSGGGDYGYTF	TGTGCCAGCAGTTCCGGCGGGGGAGACTATGGCTACACCTTC
TRBV27	NA	TRBJ1-1	NA	CASSSGGETEAFF	TGTGCCAGCAGTTCTGGGGGGGAGACTGAAGCTTTCTTT
TRBV19	NA	TRBJ1-1	NA	CASSIDTRNTEAFF	TGTGCCAGTAGTATAGACACGAGGAACACTGAAGCTTTCTTT
TRBV5-6	TRBD1	TRBJ2-5	NA	CASSMGQEETQYF	TGTGCCAGCAGCATGGGACAGGAAGAGACCCAGTACTTC
TRBV16	NA	TRBJ2-2	NA	CASSHSSTIAGELFF	TGTGCCAGCAGCCATTCCAGTACGATCGCCGGGGAGCTGTTTTTT
TRBV7-9	NA	TRBJ1-2	NA	CASSLVGGLDGYTF	TGTGCCAGCAGCTTAGTAGGGGGTCTCGATGGCTACACCTTC
TRBV4-2	NA	TRBJ2-6	NA	CASSQDTASGANVLTF	TGTGCCAGCAGCCAAGATACAGCATCTGGGGCCAACGTCCTGACTTTC
TRBV19	NA	TRBJ2-7	NA	CASSTDSGSYEQYF	TGTGCCAGTAGTACTGACTCAGGGTCCTACGAGCAGTACTTC
TRBV5-1	NA	TRBJ2-1	NA	CASFLGGTSSYNEQFF	TGCGCCAGCTTCCTTGGGGGGACCTCCTCCTACAATGAGCAGTTCTTC
TRBV7-6	TRBD2	TRBJ2-7	NA	CASSTLAGGEGPYEQYF	TGTGCCAGCAGCACACTAGCGGGGGGCGAGGGTCCGTACGAGCAGTACTTC
TRBV4-1	TRBD1	TRBJ2-5	NA	CASSQTDRGQETQYF	TGCGCCAGCAGCCAAACGGACAGGGGACAGGAGACCCAGTACTTC
TRBV9	NA	TRBJ2-2	NA	CASYSGGELFF	TGTGCCAGCTATAGCGGCGGGGAGCTGTTTTTT
TRBV10-3	TRBD1	TRBJ1-4	NA	CATGGEKLFF	TGTGCCACAGGGGGTGAAAAACTGTTTTTT
TRBV25-1	NA	TRBJ2-2	NA	CASSEQGGLNTGELFF	TGTGCCAGCAGTGAACAGGGGGGATTGAACACCGGGGAGCTGTTTTTT
TRBV5-4	TRBD2	TRBJ2-5	NA	CASSRTTVAGDETQYF	TGTGCCAGCAGCCGGACCACGGTAGCGGGAGACGAGACCCAGTACTTC
TRBV5-8	NA	TRBJ2-2	NA	CASSLGSTSRTGELFF	TGTGCCAGCAGCTTGGGAAGCACCTCAAGAACCGGGGAGCTGTTTTTT
TRBV2	NA	TRBJ1-4	NA	CASSDSGGLSEKLFF	TGTGCCAGCAGTGACTCGGGGGGCCTCAGTGAAAAACTGTTTTTT
TRBV30	NA	TRBJ1-1	NA	CAWSKPQGGGNTEAFF	TGTGCCTGGAGTAAACCACAGGGCGGGGGGAACACTGAAGCTTTCTTT
TRBV5-6	NA	TRBJ1-1	NA	CASSLDPRDTEAFF	TGTGCCAGCAGCTTGGACCCACGGGACACTGAAGCTTTCTTT
TRBV27	NA	TRBJ2-3	NA	CASSLTDRFTDTQYF	TGTGCCAGCAGTTTAACGGACAGATTCACAGATACGCAGTATTTT
TRBV9	TRBD2	TRBJ2-1	NA	CASSPTSGGDYNEQFF	TGTGCCAGCAGCCCGACTAGCGGGGGGGACTACAATGAGCAGTTCTTC
TRBV19	TRBD2	TRBJ2-3	NA	CASSLLADTDTQYF	TGTGCCAGTAGCCTACTAGCGGACACAGATACGCAGTATTTT
TRBV6-6	NA	TRBJ2-7	NA	CASSQTPKSYEQYF	TGTGCCAGCAGTCAGACACCTAAGTCCTACGAGCAGTACTTC
TRBV4-1	NA	TRBJ1-1	NA	CASSQLAVLPEAFF	TGCGCCAGCAGCCAATTAGCGGTTCTTCCTGAAGCTTTCTTT
TRBV10-3	TRBD1	TRBJ2-1	NA	CAITAGTGGNEQFF	TGTGCCATCACCGCCGGGACAGGCGGCAATGAGCAGTTCTTC
TRBV9	NA	TRBJ1-5	NA	CASSPGGNQPQHF	TGTGCCAGCAGCCCCGGGGGGAATCAGCCCCAGCATTTT
TRBV9	NA	TRBJ1-6	NA	CASSVVAVNSPLHF	TGTGCCAGCAGCGTAGTGGCAGTTAATTCACCCCTCCACTTT
TRBV10-3	TRBD1	TRBJ2-7	NA	CAIGTVTYEQYF	TGTGCCATCGGGACAGTAACCTACGAGCAGTACTTC
TRBV9	NA	TRBJ1-3	NA	CASSVGDRGNTIYF	TGTGCCAGCAGCGTAGGAGACAGAGGAAACACCATATATTTT
TRBV7-8	TRBD1	TRBJ1-2	NA	CASSAGTGVGGYTF	TGTGCCAGCAGCGCCGGGACAGGGGTCGGTGGCTACACCTTC
TRBV29-1	TRBD1	TRBJ1-1	NA	CSVVRQGANTEAFF	TGCAGCGTTGTGCGGCAGGGGGCCAACACTGAAGCTTTCTTT
TRBV6-4	NA	TRBJ2-3	NA	CASSPGLSTDTQYF	TGTGCCAGCAGCCCGGGACTTAGCACAGATACGCAGTATTTT
TRBV10-3	TRBD1	TRBJ1-1	NA	CAIRQTGDGTEAFF	TGTGCCATCAGACAAACAGGGGATGGCACTGAAGCTTTCTTT
TRBV11-2	NA	TRBJ1-2	NA	CASSLARANYGYTF	TGTGCCAGCAGCTTAGCGCGGGCTAACTATGGCTACACCTTC
TRBV7-9	NA	TRBJ2-1	NA	CASSPKTLALYNEQFF	TGTGCCAGCAGCCCAAAGACTCTAGCGCTGTACAATGAGCAGTTCTTC
TRBV5-4	NA	TRBJ1-2	NA	CASRPGTEINYGYTF	TGTGCCAGCAGACCCGGGACTGAGATTAACTATGGCTACACCTTC
TRBV5-6	NA	TRBJ2-7	NA	CASSFMPAAEQYF	TGTGCCAGCAGCTTTATGCCCGCGGCCGAGCAGTACTTC
TRBV7-6	NA	TRBJ2-7	NA	CASSVGHLYEQYF	TGTGCCAGCAGCGTAGGACATCTCTACGAGCAGTACTTC
TRBV21-1	NA	TRBJ1-2	NA	CASSKRDRGDYGYTF	TGTGCCAGCAGCAAACGGGACAGGGGGGACTATGGCTACACCTTC
TRBV10-3	TRBD2	TRBJ2-2	NA	CANGARLAGATGELFF	TGTGCCAACGGGGCCCGACTAGCGGGAGCCACCGGGGAGCTGTTTTTT
TRBV10-3	TRBD1	TRBJ2-7	NA	CAIRGQATYEQYF	TGTGCCATCAGGGGACAGGCCACCTACGAGCAGTACTTC
TRBV29-1	NA	TRBJ1-1	NA	CSAAPTVNTEAFF	TGCAGCGCCGCACCGACAGTGAACACTGAAGCTTTCTTT